These T cell receptor beta chains were read from a single sample in a study of T cell responses to AZD1222 COVID-19 vaccine. Here immunoSEQ multiplex PCR was the method, and the copy in TCRdb shows in-frame clones only, minus some. Of roughly 120,000 clones listed, about 82% are singletons. Specimen: peripheral blood, collected on day 0 of AZD1222 vaccination. The receptors shown here come from an adult in good health. CDR3s leave out the opening cysteine and the closing phenylalanine or tryptophan. The D gene is left open where the match is weak.

j_call d_call v_call cdr3_aa
TRBJ1-1 - TRBV9 ASQLAENTEAF
TRBJ1-2 TRBD1 TRBV27 ASSTGGRGYT
TRBJ2-6 - TRBV7-2 ASSLDGSSGANVLT
TRBJ2-3 - TRBV13 ASSSQLSTDTQY
TRBJ1-1 - TRBV6-5 ASSYPGEKAEAF
TRBJ2-6 - TRBV11-2 ASSLDRQPISGANVLT
TRBJ1-5 - TRBV18 ASSPARETQPQH
TRBJ1-5 - TRBV6-4 ASSESGALGQPQH
TRBJ2-1 TRBD1 TRBV6-6 ASSYTTGTGAYEQF
TRBJ2-7 - TRBV29-1 SVARDNEQY
TRBJ1-5 - TRBV24-1 ATSDSGEGNQPQH
TRBJ1-1 - TRBV19 ASMLAGAHTEAF
TRBJ2-7 TRBD2 TRBV7-2 ASSSPGGTSGYYEQY
TRBJ1-3 TRBD1 TRBV24-1 ATSDPQGDRNTIY
TRBJ2-1 - TRBV7-9 ASSLDAGVMNEQF
TRBJ2-3 TRBD2 TRBV7-2 ASSLGGLRTDTQY
TRBJ2-5 - TRBV5-1 ASSLGGGGQETQY
TRBJ2-4 - TRBV10-2 ASSESSAENIQY
TRBJ2-5 - TRBV5-4 ASSLGGANQETQY
TRBJ1-1 TRBD1 TRBV9 ASSVGSHRGRRDEAF
TRBJ2-7 - TRBV30 AWSRQGNPPYEQY
TRBJ1-5 - TRBV6-5 ASRAGAHQPQH
TRBJ1-3 - TRBV9 ASSPWGGAGNTIY
TRBJ2-7 TRBD1 TRBV5-4 ATKTGALGEQY
TRBJ1-2 - TRBV5-6 ASSLFQGPIVTYGYT
TRBJ1-1 TRBD1 TRBV11-1 ASSPDRGTEAF
TRBJ1-1 TRBD1 TRBV6-2/TRBV6-3 ASSLTGDTEAF
TRBJ2-2 TRBD2 TRBV28 ASSYPPSGNLAGELF
TRBJ1-5 - TRBV30 AWSEGLDQPQH
TRBJ2-1 TRBD2 TRBV6-5 ASSSTSGEYNEQF
TRBJ2-1 TRBD1 TRBV18 ASSPGQNYNEQF
TRBJ2-5 - TRBV5-4 ASSLGYQETQY